These 32 T cell receptor beta chains share one sample of origin, sequenced in a study of T cell repertoires in cytomegalovirus infection. TCRdb redid the calling of the reads with MiXCR, one entry per CDR3 protein. The profile shows about 920,000 distinct CDR3 sequences, 31% of them singletons. Their antigens remain unidentified. The sample consisted of cultured CD8+ T cells from PBMCs, taken from culture after CMV antigen stimulation. The receptors were sampled from a human donor in good health (CMV status not recorded). Some clones in this sample may be carry-over from other donors' samples.

About this clonotype: An end of the junction does not agree with germline; a read error may underlie this. The V call is TRBV12-3 or TRBV12-4, the J call TRBJ2-5, with 12 bases fitting TRBD2. The CDR3 is 15 amino acids. The CDR3 region is CVSTRTSGERETQYF. CDR3 DNA sequence: TGTGTCAGCACCAGGACTAGCGGGGAAAGAGAGACCCAGTACTTC.

The gene calls are TRBV6-6 and TRBJ2-7; D is possibly TRBD2 (6 bases). The CDR3 spans 14 residues. Germline values: CDR1 MNHNY, CDR2 SVGAGI (reference sequence). The V end was cut by 2 bases, the J end by 7 bases, with 15 bases between. CDR3 DNA sequence: TGTGCCAGCAGTTACGACCCCCCGGGGGAAGAGCAGTACTTC. Translation: CASSYDPPGEEQYF.

The gene calls are TRBV27 and TRBJ2-1; tentative D call: TRBD1 (6 bases). The V end lost 9 bases, the J end lost 6 bases, and 15 bases lay between the germline ends. The CDR3 runs to 13 residues. Germline lookup yields CDR1 MNHEY and CDR2 SMNVEV (reference sequence). The CDR3, as DNA: TGTGCCAGTAACGACAGGAGAGGCAATGAGCAGTTCTTC. This codes for CASNDRRGNEQFF.

This clonotype came up many times. The V gene is TRBV7-6, the J gene TRBJ2-3; D ambiguous. Germline values: CDR1 SGHVS, CDR2 FNYEAQ. This CDR3 has 12 residues. Trimming cost V 4 bases and J 3 bases, with 5 bases left between them. CDR3 sequence (DNA): TGTGCCAGCAGCTCTCAGACAGATACGCAGTATTTT. Translating gives CASSSQTDTQYF. Looking up the rest from reference TRBV7-6 and TRBJ2-3 gives the full variable domain: GAGVSQSPRYKVTKRGQDVALRCDPISGHVSLYWYRQALGQGPEFLTYFNYEAQQDKSGLPNDRFSAERPEGSISTLTIQRTEQRDSAMYRCASSSQTDTQYFGPGTRLTVL.

This clonotype appeared a few times. V is TRBV12-3 or TRBV12-4 and J is TRBJ2-1; the D call may be TRBD1 or TRBD2 (6 bases each). V lost 8 bases and J lost 5, with 16 bases in between. The CDR3 contains 14 residues. The CDR3 DNA follows: TGTGCCAGCTCTTTCGGGGGCCAAGACAATGAGCAGTTCTTC. Translating it yields CASSFGGQDNEQFF.

V and J are TRBV6-2 or TRBV6-3 and TRBJ2-5; tentatively, D is TRBD1 (6 bases). Trimming shortened V by 6 bases and J by 12 bases, and 20 bases separated the two germline ends. Germline assignment: CDR1 MNHEY and CDR2 SVGEGT. This CDR3 has 13 amino acids. The CDR3 DNA reads TGTGCCAGCAGCCGCTACCTTGACAGGTTGGAGTACTTC. It codes for CASSRYLDRLEYF.

The genes are TRBV28 and TRBJ1-2; a possible D gene is TRBD1 (6 bases). CDR1 and CDR2 from the germline V gene are MDHEN and SYDVKM. The length of the CDR3 is 16 residues. The V gene lost 3 bases and the J gene lost 6 bases, with 20 bases spanning the gap. The CDR3 sequence is CASSFPPYRAKDGYTF. CDR3 bases: TGTGCCAGCAGTTTCCCTCCTTACAGGGCTAAAGATGGCTACACCTTC.

The CDR3 nucleotides are TGTGCCAGCAGTTTCACGGGGGGCAAGGTGTATGGCTACACCTTC. Translated, it gives CASSFTGGKVYGYTF. The V gene is TRBV6-5, the J gene TRBJ1-2; TRBD1 might be the D (6 bases). The CDR3 is 15 residues long. Germline V CDR1 and CDR2: MNHEY, SVGAGI. Between the trimmed V and J ends, which lost 4 bases and 5 bases, there was a span of 17 bases.

This chain uses TRBV4-1 with TRBJ1-2; D remains ambiguous. The CDR3 is 14 residues long. The ends were cut back, 4 bases at V and 5 bases at J, with 14 bases in the middle. In germline, CDR1 is MGHRA, CDR2 YSYEKL. The CDR3, as DNA: TGCGCCAGCAGCCCCTGGACCGACTATTATGGCTACACCTTC. Residues: CASSPWTDYYGYTF.

CDR3 coding DNA: TGTGCCAGCAGCCGCGGGACAGGGGACTCCTACGAGCAGTACGTC. It translates to CASSRGTGDSYEQYV. The genes are TRBV5-6 and TRBJ2-7; 10 nucleotides agree with TRBD1. Trimming took 4 bases from V and 0 from J; bases not matched to a gene: 4. The CDR3 loop spans 15 amino acids. Germline CDR1 is SGHDT and CDR2 is YYEEEE.

The chain uses TRBV12-3 or TRBV12-4 and TRBJ1-1; no firm D call. The V end was cut by 3 bases, the J end by 1 base, with 9 bases between. This CDR3 contains 14 residues. CDR3 protein: CASSFRPQNTEAFF. DNA of the CDR3: TGTGCCAGCAGTTTCCGACCGCAGAACACTGAAGCTTTCTTT.

A few counts support this clonotype. The V call is TRBV14, the J call TRBJ2-5, with 7 bases matching TRBD1. The germline gives CDR1 SGHDN, CDR2 FVKESK. Losses at the gene ends were 4 bases for V and 2 bases for J; bases not matched to a gene: 7. This CDR3 contains 15 residues. The CDR3 DNA reads as TGTGCCAGCAGCCCTATGTGGACAGGACAAGAGACCCAGTACTTC. The encoded protein is CASSPMWTGQETQYF.

In this sample, this clonotype turned up a few times. The chain combines TRBV7-8 with TRBJ2-2, with 8 bases aligning to TRBD1. Per germline, CDR1 SGHVS and CDR2 FQNEAQ. There are 16 residues in the CDR3. Unmatched junction bases numbered 8, after V lost 4 bases and J lost 4 bases. CDR3 region: CASSSIQGAGTGELFF. The CDR3 DNA is TGTGCCAGCAGCTCGATTCAGGGGGCGGGCACCGGGGAGCTGTTTTTT.

V gene TRBV27 combines with J gene TRBJ1-4; 7 bases map to TRBD1. The junction had 8 bases not matched to a gene; V was cut back by 3 bases and J by 4 bases. Germline V gives CDR1 MNHEY, CDR2 SMNVEV (reference sequence). There are 16 residues in the CDR3. CDR3 nucleotides: TGTGCCAGCAGTTTTTTTGCCGGGACAGTTAATGAAAAACTGTTTTTT. Translating gives CASSFFAGTVNEKLFF.

The chain is built from TRBV7-2 and TRBJ2-7, with D perhaps matching TRBD1 (6 bases). The CDR3 sequence is 15 residues long. V lost 0 bases to trimming and J lost 2 bases, with 11 bases between them. Germline CDR1 SGHTA, CDR2 FQGNSA. CDR3 nucleotide sequence: TGTGCCAGCAGCTTAGCGATTGGACAGCCCTACGAGCAGTACGTC. It codes for CASSLAIGQPYEQYV.

This clonotype appeared many times. CDR3 DNA sequence: TGTGCCAGCAGCCAGGGGGTTTATGGCTACACCTTC. This gives the protein CASSQGVYGYTF. The J gene is TRBJ1-2, the V gene TRBV3-1; D may be TRBD1 (5 bases). The germline V gene encodes CDR1 LGHDT and CDR2 YNNKEL (reference sequence). The CDR3 totals 12 residues. Trimming left V 3 bases short and J 5 bases short, with 7 bases between.

Comment on this clonotype: With a much larger clone just one base away, this may be a read error. The chain carries TRBV12-3 or TRBV12-4 and TRBJ2-2, with D perhaps matching TRBD1 (6 bases). Trimming stripped 3 bases from V and 6 bases from J, with 20 bases between. This CDR3 is built from 17 residues. The CDR3: CASSLSTRQDSPGELFF. CDR3 DNA sequence: TGTGCCAGCAGTTTGTCGACGCGACAGGACTCTCCCGGGGAGCTGTTTTTT.

This clonotype was detected many times. The chain has TRBV7-6 and TRBJ2-2, with 14 bases lining up with TRBD2. The length of the CDR3 is 15 residues. Germline CDR1 and CDR2: SGHVS and FNYEAQ. With 3 bases clipped from V and 6 bases from J, the junction kept 0 bases outside the gene matches. The DNA of the CDR3 is TGTGCCAGCAGCTTGACTAGCGGGGGGGCCGGGGAGCTGTTTTTT. As protein: CASSLTSGGAGELFF.

Regarding this clonotype: A much larger clone sits a single nucleotide away, making a read error possible. The genes are TRBV7-8 and TRBJ2-1; 9 positions match TRBD2. CDR1 and CDR2 from the germline V gene are SGHVS and FQNEAQ. V gave up 2 bases and J gave up 8 bases; unmatched junction bases: 16. The CDR3 runs to 18 residues. CDR3 sequence reads: CASSLPRVGGGGGDEQFF. The DNA for the CDR3 is TGTGCCAGCAGCTTACCGCGCGTGGGCGGGGGGGGAGGGGATGAGCAGTTCTTC.

The chain combines TRBV7-9 with TRBJ1-5; 9 bases agree with TRBD1. V lost 5 bases, J lost 3 bases, and 8 bases stayed unmatched. CDR1 and CDR2 (germline): SEHNR, FQNEAQ (reference sequence). This CDR3 comprises 16 residues. The CDR3 DNA sequence: TGTGCCAGCAGCGACCAGGGACAGGGAAACAATCAGCCCCAGCATTTT. Amino acids: CASSDQGQGNNQPQHF.

This clonotype was recorded a few times. The chain recombines TRBV6-2 or TRBV6-3 with TRBJ1-5, with 10 bases aligning to TRBD1. The CDR3 is 14 amino acids. From germline, CDR1 is MNHEY and CDR2 SVGEGT. With V trimmed by 4 bases and J by 11 bases, 8 bases remained unmatched. The CDR3 nucleotides are TGTGCCAGCAGTTTGACAGGGGGCCCTTCAGCCCAGCATTTT. Its translation: CASSLTGGPSAQHF.

The rearrangement uses TRBV12-3 or TRBV12-4 and TRBJ2-7; tentative D call: TRBD2 (5 bases). V lost 8 bases and J lost 0, with 8 bases in between. This CDR3 spans 12 amino acids. The CDR3 region is CASLGSSYEQYV. DNA for the CDR3: TGTGCCAGCCTAGGGAGCTCCTACGAGCAGTACGTC.

This clonotype was seen only a few times. The rearrangement uses TRBV7-9 and TRBJ2-7; 7 nucleotides line up with TRBD1. Germline CDR1 and CDR2: SEHNR and FQNEAQ (reference sequence). The CDR3 is made up of 16 amino acids. The V and J ends lost 5 bases and 3 bases, in that order; junction bases with no gene match: 13. CDR3 sequence: CASSARDSAAYYEQYF. CDR3 bases: TGTGCCAGCAGCGCACGGGACAGCGCAGCTTACTACGAGCAGTACTTC.

This clonotype appeared many times. One end of the junction does not line up with germline, which may come from a read error. This chain connects TRBV7-7 to TRBJ2-2; TRBD1 might be the D (5 bases). In germline, CDR1 is SSHAT, CDR2 FNYEAQ (reference sequence). CDR3 length equals 17 residues. This CDR3 is CASSAILTGANTGELFF. The CDR3 DNA is TGTGCTAGCAGCGCCATCCTCACAGGCGCGAACACCGGGGAGCTGTTTTTT. Filled out from reference TRBV7-7 and TRBJ2-2, the complete variable domain reads GAGVSQSPRYKVTKRGQDVTLRCDPISSHATLYWYQQALGQGPEFLTYFNYEAQPDKSGLPSDRFSAERPEGSISTLTIQRTEQRDSAMYRCASSAILTGANTGELFFGEGSRLTVL.

V usage is TRBV7-6 and J usage is TRBJ1-4; D gene unclear. The CDR3 consists of 16 residues. Trimming left V 1 base short and J 1 base short, with 10 bases between. The germline gives CDR1 SGHVS, CDR2 FNYEAQ. The CDR3 sequence: CASSLEAARTNEKLFF. DNA for the CDR3: TGTGCCAGCAGCTTAGAGGCGGCCAGAACTAATGAAAAACTGTTTTTT.

This clonotype has a count of ten or more. The V call is TRBV7-2, the J call TRBJ2-3; 9 bases agree with TRBD2. CDR1 SGHTA and CDR2 FQGNSA come from the germline V gene. The CDR3 consists of 18 residues. Trimming removed 5 bases from V and 0 bases from J; junction bases left unmatched: 12. In DNA, the CDR3 is TGTGCCAGCAGCGCAAAGGGTAGCGGGGGACCTAGCACAGATACGCAGTATTTT. It translates to CASSAKGSGGPSTDTQYF.

This chain uses TRBV6-2 or TRBV6-3 with TRBJ2-7; D remains unclear. The CDR3 has 12 residues. The V gene lost 4 bases and the J gene lost 6 bases, with 10 bases spanning the gap. Germline assignment: CDR1 MNHEY and CDR2 SVGEGT. CDR3 loop: CASSLGWGEQYV. In DNA, the CDR3 is TGTGCCAGCAGTTTGGGATGGGGCGAGCAGTACGTC.

The chain carries TRBV6-1 and TRBJ2-6; D may be TRBD1 (6 bases). The germline CDR1 and CDR2 sequences are MNHNS and SASEGT. V was shortened by 3 bases and J by 0 bases, with 12 bases between the two germline ends. This CDR3 has 17 residues. CDR3 sequence reads: CASSEDSAPSGANVLTF. The CDR3 DNA reads TGTGCCAGCAGTGAGGACAGCGCGCCCTCTGGGGCCAACGTCCTGACTTTC.

The chain uses TRBV5-1 and TRBJ2-3; tentatively, D is TRBD1 (5 bases). Germline lookup yields CDR1 SGHRS and CDR2 YFSETQ. This CDR3 spans 17 amino acids. Trimming shortened V by 4 bases and J by 1 base, and 19 bases separated the two germline ends. The CDR3 spells CASSQRSRVTGTDTQYF. The CDR3 DNA reads as TGCGCCAGCAGCCAAAGATCCAGGGTGACTGGCACAGATACGCAGTATTTT. The full variable domain, its missing parts supplied by reference TRBV5-1 and TRBJ2-3, is KAGVTQTPRYLIKTRGQQVTLSCSPISGHRSVSWYQQTPGQGLQFLFEYFSETQRNKGNFPGRFSGRQFSNSRSEMNVSTLELGDSALYLCASSQRSRVTGTDTQYFGPGTRLTVL.

The sample holds a few counts of this clonotype. The rearrangement links TRBV19 to TRBJ1-2; D gene ambiguous. This CDR3 comprises 13 residues. Trimming shortened V by 4 bases and J by 4 bases, and 10 bases separated the two germline ends. Germline-derived CDR1 and CDR2 are LNHDA and SQIVND (reference sequence). CDR3 sequence: CASSSGSLYGYTF. The DNA for the CDR3 is TGTGCCAGTAGTAGCGGCAGCCTCTATGGCTACACCTTC.

The CDR3 reads CASRKGQGFNQPQHF. The DNA of the CDR3 is TGTGCCAGCAGGAAGGGACAGGGGTTCAATCAGCCCCAGCATTTT. This chain links TRBV6-2 or TRBV6-3 with TRBJ1-5; TRBD1 aligns across 10 bases. V shed 6 bases and J 3 bases; nucleotides not matched to a gene: 5. The germline V gene encodes CDR1 MNHEY and CDR2 SVGEGT. The CDR3 is 15 amino acids.

The chain combines TRBV25-1 with TRBJ1-2; perhaps TRBD1 as D (5 bases). This CDR3 has 15 residues. CDR1 is MGHDK and CDR2 is SYGVNS in the germline V gene. The ends were cut back, 3 bases at V and 2 bases at J, with 13 bases in the middle. This chain's CDR3 is CASSDRWGVNYGYTF. The CDR3 DNA sequence: TGTGCCAGCAGTGACCGCTGGGGGGTGAACTATGGCTACACCTTC.